These T cell receptor beta chains were read from a single sample in a study of vaccination effects on CD4 cells after COVID-19. Measured with immunoSEQ multiplex PCR; TCRdb has only the in-frame clones, and not every one. The sample has more than 35,000 clones, approximately 72% seen once. The antigens these receptors bind are not known. The sequences come from CD4+ T cells from PBMCs cultured with a peptide pool, collected before COVID-19 vaccination. The receptors here all came from a human donor who had a prior SARS-CoV-2 infection. Each CDR3 is given with its conserved first and last residue. A D gene is named only where the DNA matches it firmly. Size is omitted from some rows. Given values are once, few, many or a class for expanded clones.

size,D,J,V,DNA,CDR3
-,-,TRBJ1-3,TRBV19,TGTGCCAGTAGTGTAACGGCTGGAAACACCATATATTTT,CASSVTAGNTIYF
-,TRBD1,TRBJ1-4,TRBV5-1,TGCGCCAGCAGCCCCTTGGACAGGGTGAATGAAAAACTGTTTTTT,CASSPLDRVNEKLFF
-,-,TRBJ2-3,TRBV7-7,TGTGCTAGCAGCTTTCTTGGGGGCACAGATACGCAGTATTTT,CASSFLGGTDTQYF
-,TRBD1,TRBJ2-4,TRBV11-3,TGTGCCAGCAGCCGGAGGGGACAGGGTTCCGTCTTC,CASSRRGQGSVF
-,-,TRBJ1-1,TRBV9,TGTGCCAGCAGCGTATCTAACAGGGAGAACACTGAAGCTTTCTTT,CASSVSNRENTEAFF
-,-,TRBJ1-2,TRBV6-5,TGTGCCAGCAGTTACTCGAGGGCGAGTGGCTACACCTTC,CASSYSRASGYTF
-,-,TRBJ2-1,TRBV18,TGTGCCAGCTCACCTTGGCAGGGTGAGCAGTTCTTC,CASSPWQGEQFF
-,-,TRBJ2-2,TRBV7-2,TGTGCCAGCAGCTTACTAATGGGGTTAGGGTCCGGGGAGCTGTTTTTT,CASSLLMGLGSGELFF
-,-,TRBJ2-7,TRBV5-1,TGCGCCAGCAGCTACGGGACTGGCCCCTACGAGCAGTACTTC,CASSYGTGPYEQYF
-,TRBD2,TRBJ2-7,TRBV6-1,TGTGCCAGCCGTGCAGCGGGAGGCTCCTACGAGCAGTACTTC,CASRAAGGSYEQYF
-,-,TRBJ2-5,TRBV12-3/TRBV12-4,TGTGCCAGCAGTCGGACGGTAGGGGAGACCCAGTACTTC,CASSRTVGETQYF
-,TRBD2,TRBJ2-1,TRBV7-9,TGTGCCAGCAGTGCGGGGGGAAAGAATGAGCAGTTCTTC,CASSAGGKNEQFF
-,TRBD1,TRBJ1-4,TRBV4-2,TGTGCCAGCAGCCAAGTATGGGGACAGGGTGCAACTAATGAAAAACTGTTTTTT,CASSQVWGQGATNEKLFF
-,-,TRBJ2-2,TRBV4-2,TGTGCCAGCAGCCCGCGAGAGAGGGTGAACACCGGGGAGCTGTTTTTT,CASSPRERVNTGELFF
-,TRBD2,TRBJ2-3,TRBV20-1,TGCAGTGCCGCAAGCGGGGGCTTGCAGTATTTT,CSAASGGLQYF
few,-,TRBJ1-1,TRBV4-2,TGTGCCAGCAGCCAGGGGGCCGAGGGGGGCACTGAAGCTTTCTTT,CASSQGAEGGTEAFF
-,TRBD2,TRBJ2-5,TRBV5-1,TGCGCCAGCAGCACTGGACTAGCGGGGGGTAGAGAGACCCAGTACTTC,CASSTGLAGGRETQYF
-,TRBD1,TRBJ1-2,TRBV2,TGTGCCAGCATTGGGACAGGGGGTCGGGGCTACACCTTC,CASIGTGGRGYTF
few,TRBD1,TRBJ2-3,TRBV19,TGTGCCAGTAGTTCCCATGACAGGGTACCCCAAAGTACAGATACGCAGTATTTT,CASSSHDRVPQSTDTQYF
-,-,TRBJ2-3,TRBV18,TGTGCCAGCTCACCACGTTTGATCCCATCGGATACGCAGTATTTT,CASSPRLIPSDTQYF
-,-,TRBJ1-1,TRBV7-6,TGTGCCAGCAGCAGACAGGCGTCTACGGGCACTGAAGCTTTCTTT,CASSRQASTGTEAFF
few,TRBD1,TRBJ2-7,TRBV11-3,TGTGCCAGCAGCTTCAACCTCAGACCGGGACAGGTGGTCTACGAGCAGTACTTC,CASSFNLRPGQVVYEQYF
-,-,TRBJ2-3,TRBV30,TGTGCCTGGAGTTTTGGGATGGTGAACGCGGATACGCAGTATTTT,CAWSFGMVNADTQYF
-,-,TRBJ1-2,TRBV5-4,TGTGCCAGCAGCTTGGAACAGCCCGGCTATGGCTACACCTTC,CASSLEQPGYGYTF
-,TRBD2,TRBJ2-3,TRBV9,TGTGCCAGCAGCTTGGGTTTACTAGCGGGGGGGGGCACAGATACGCAGTATTTT,CASSLGLLAGGGTDTQYF
-,-,TRBJ1-4,TRBV5-1,TGCGCCAGCAGCTCCTCCCCAACTAATGAAAAACTGTTTTTT,CASSSSPTNEKLFF
-,-,TRBJ2-6,TRBV29-1,TGCAGCGTTGAGCCGGGACCTGGGGCCAACGTCCTGACTTTC,CSVEPGPGANVLTF
few,-,TRBJ1-2,TRBV19,TGTGCCAGTAGTATTGGAACAGCTAACTATGGCTACACCTTC,CASSIGTANYGYTF
-,TRBD2,TRBJ2-3,TRBV5-8,TGTGCCAGCAGCTTGGGCCGGCTAGCGGGAGAGGAGGACAATACGCAGTATTTT,CASSLGRLAGEEDNTQYF
-,TRBD2,TRBJ2-1,TRBV9,TGTGCCAGCAGCGTAGCCGGGGGGGCCTTTAACAATGAGCAGTTCTTC,CASSVAGGAFNNEQFF